This T cell receptor beta chain was recovered during a study of blood T cell repertoires in COVID-19. Study summary: Acute and convalescent COVID-19 specimens originated in the United States, Italy and Spain. PBMCs, B-cell-depleted T cells, or T cells provided the cDNA or gDNA that made up the material.

This clone was seen just once. Individuals drawn from about 26 US areas were roughly 18 to 89 years old. Profiled with immunoSEQ multiplex PCR; TCRdb holds only in-frame clones, not every one. The repertoire includes some 250,000 clones, around 85% of them detected once, and approximately 3.5% sits in the top ten. The TCR sequence derives from a woman in her thirties or forties with acute COVID-19. The specimen was PBMCs or T cells enriched from blood (not recorded which).

The CDR3 spells CASSPRGSGANVLTF. Here the CDR3 DNA reads TGTGCCAGCAGCCCCCGGGGCTCTGGGGCCAACGTCCTGACTTTC. The chain links TRBV7-3 to TRBJ2-6, with D perhaps matching TRBD2 (5 bases). CDR1 SGHTA and CDR2 FQGTGA come from the germline V gene. V lost 5 bases, J lost 0 bases, and 8 bases lay in between. This CDR3 comprises 15 residues.